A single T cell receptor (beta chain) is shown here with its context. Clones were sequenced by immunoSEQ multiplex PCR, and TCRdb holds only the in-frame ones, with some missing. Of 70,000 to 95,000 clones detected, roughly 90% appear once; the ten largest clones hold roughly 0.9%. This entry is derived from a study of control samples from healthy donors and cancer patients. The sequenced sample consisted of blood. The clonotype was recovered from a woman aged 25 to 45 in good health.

Written as DNA, the CDR3 is TGTGCCAGCAGCTTTGCTGGGGGGTCGGAGACCCAGTACTTC. Translated, it gives CASSFAGGSETQYF. The chain combines TRBV4-2 with TRBJ2-5; D may be TRBD2 (6 bases). The V end lost 5 bases, the J end lost 5 bases, and 15 bases lay between the germline ends. The CDR3 runs 14 residues. CDR1 is LGHNA, CDR2 YNFKEQ, per germline.